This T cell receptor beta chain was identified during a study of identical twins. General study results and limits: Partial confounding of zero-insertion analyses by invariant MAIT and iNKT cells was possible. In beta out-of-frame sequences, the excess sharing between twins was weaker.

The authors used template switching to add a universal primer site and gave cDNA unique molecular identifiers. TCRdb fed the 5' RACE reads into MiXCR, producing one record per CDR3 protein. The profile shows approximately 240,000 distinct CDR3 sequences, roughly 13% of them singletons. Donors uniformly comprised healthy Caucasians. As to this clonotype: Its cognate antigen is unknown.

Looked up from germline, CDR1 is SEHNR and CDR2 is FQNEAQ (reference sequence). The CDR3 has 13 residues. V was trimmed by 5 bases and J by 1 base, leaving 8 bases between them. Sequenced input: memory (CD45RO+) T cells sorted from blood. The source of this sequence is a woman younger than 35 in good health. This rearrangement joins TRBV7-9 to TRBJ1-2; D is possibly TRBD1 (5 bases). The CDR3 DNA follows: TGTGCCAGCAGCGCCGGACATAACTATGGCTACACCTTC. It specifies CASSAGHNYGYTF.